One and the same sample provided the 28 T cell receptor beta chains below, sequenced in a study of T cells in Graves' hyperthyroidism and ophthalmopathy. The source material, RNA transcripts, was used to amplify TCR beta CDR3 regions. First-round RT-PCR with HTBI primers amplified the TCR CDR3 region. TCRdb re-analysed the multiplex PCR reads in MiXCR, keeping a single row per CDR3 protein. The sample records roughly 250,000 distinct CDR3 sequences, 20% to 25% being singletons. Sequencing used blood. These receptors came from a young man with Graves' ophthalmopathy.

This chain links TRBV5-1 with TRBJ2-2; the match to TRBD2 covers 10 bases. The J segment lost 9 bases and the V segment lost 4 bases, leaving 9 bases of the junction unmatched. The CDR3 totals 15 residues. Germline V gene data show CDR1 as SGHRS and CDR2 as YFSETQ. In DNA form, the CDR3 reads TGCGCCAGCAGCCCCTCTAGCGGGGGAGGCAGGGAGCTGTTTTTT. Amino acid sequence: CASSPSSGGGRELFF. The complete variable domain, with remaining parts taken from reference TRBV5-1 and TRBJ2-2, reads KAGVTQTPRYLIKTRGQQVTLSCSPISGHRSVSWYQQTPGQGLQFLFEYFSETQRNKGNFPGRFSGRQFSNSRSEMNVSTLELGDSALYLCASSPSSGGGRELFFGEGSRLTVL.

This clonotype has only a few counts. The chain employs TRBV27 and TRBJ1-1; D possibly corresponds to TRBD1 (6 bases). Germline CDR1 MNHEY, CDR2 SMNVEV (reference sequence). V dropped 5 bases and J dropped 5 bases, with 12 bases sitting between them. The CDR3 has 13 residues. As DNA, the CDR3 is TGTGCCAGCAGTCCATACAGGGTAACTGAAGCTTTCTTT. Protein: CASSPYRVTEAFF.

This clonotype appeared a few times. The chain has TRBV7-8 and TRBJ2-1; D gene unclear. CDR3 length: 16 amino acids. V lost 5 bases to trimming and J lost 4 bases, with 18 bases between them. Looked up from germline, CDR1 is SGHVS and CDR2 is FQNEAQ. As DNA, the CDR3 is TGTGCCAGCAGCCAATATGTCCCGACCCCATACAATGAGCAGTTCTTC. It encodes CASSQYVPTPYNEQFF. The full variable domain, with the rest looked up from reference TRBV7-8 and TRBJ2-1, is GAGVSQSPRYKVAKRGQDVALRCDPISGHVSLFWYQQALGQGPEFLTYFQNEAQLDKSGLPSDRFFAERPEGSVSTLKIQRTQQEDSAVYLCASSQYVPTPYNEQFFGPGTRLTVL.

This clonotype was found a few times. The CDR3 bases are TGTGCCAGCAGCCACCGGGACGGGGAATACGAGCAGTACTTC. It yields the protein CASSHRDGEYEQYF. The chain carries TRBV11-3 and TRBJ2-7; D possibly uses TRBD1 or TRBD2 (5 bases each). V was clipped by 5 bases and J by 4 bases, with 15 bases between them. Per germline, CDR1 SGHNT and CDR2 YENEEA. The CDR3 has 14 amino acids.

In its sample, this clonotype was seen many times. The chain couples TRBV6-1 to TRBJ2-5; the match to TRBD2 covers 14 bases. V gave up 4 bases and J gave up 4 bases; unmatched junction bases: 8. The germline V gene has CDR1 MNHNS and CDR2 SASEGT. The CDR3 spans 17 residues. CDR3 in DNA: TGTGCCAGCAGTGTAGTTCGACTAGCGGGAGGGAGAGAGACCCAGTACTTC. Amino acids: CASSVVRLAGGRETQYF.

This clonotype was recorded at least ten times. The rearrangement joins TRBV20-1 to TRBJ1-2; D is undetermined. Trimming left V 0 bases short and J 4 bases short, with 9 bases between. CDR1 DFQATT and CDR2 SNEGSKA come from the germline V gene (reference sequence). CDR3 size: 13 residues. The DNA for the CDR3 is TGCAGTGCTAGAGATCCCGAGGGCTATGGCTACACCTTC. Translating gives CSARDPEGYGYTF.

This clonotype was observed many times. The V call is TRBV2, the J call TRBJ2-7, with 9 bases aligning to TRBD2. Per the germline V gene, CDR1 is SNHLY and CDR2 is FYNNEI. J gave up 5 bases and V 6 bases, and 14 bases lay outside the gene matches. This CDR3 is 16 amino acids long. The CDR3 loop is CASSGNPGLAKNEQYF. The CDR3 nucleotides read TGTGCCAGCAGCGGAAACCCGGGACTAGCTAAAAACGAGCAGTACTTC.

The chain's CDR3 is CASSLWGVGDEQFF. DNA for the CDR3: TGTGCCAGCAGTTTGTGGGGGGTCGGGGATGAGCAGTTCTTC. The chain couples TRBV27 to TRBJ2-1, with TRBD2 as a possible D gene (6 bases). This CDR3 spans 14 amino acids. CDR1 and CDR2 (germline): MNHEY, SMNVEV (reference sequence). V lost 3 bases to trimming and J lost 8 bases, with 14 bases between them.

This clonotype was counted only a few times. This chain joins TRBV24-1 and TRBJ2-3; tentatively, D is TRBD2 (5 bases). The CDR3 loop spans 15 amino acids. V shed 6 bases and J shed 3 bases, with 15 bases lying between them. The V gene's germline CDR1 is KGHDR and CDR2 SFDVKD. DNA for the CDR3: TGTGCCACCAGTACGCGGGCAGGCGGAACAGATACGCAGTATTTT. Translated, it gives CATSTRAGGTDTQYF.

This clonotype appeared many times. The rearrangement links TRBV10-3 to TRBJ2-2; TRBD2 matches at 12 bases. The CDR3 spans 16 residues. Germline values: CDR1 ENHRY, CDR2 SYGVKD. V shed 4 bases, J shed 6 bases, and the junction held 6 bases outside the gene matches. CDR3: CAISGLAGDTPGELFF. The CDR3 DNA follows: TGTGCCATCAGTGGACTAGCGGGAGATACACCCGGGGAGCTGTTTTTT.

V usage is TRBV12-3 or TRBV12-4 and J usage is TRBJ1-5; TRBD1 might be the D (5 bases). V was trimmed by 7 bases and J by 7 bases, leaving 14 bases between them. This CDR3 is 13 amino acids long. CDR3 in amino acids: CASTTDDGQPQHF. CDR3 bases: TGTGCCAGCACGACAGACGACGGGCAGCCCCAGCATTTT.

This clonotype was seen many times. The DNA of the CDR3 is TGTGCCAGCACCGAACGCGGGCGGGGCACCGGGGAGCTGTTTTTT. Residues: CASTERGRGTGELFF. This chain links TRBV6-2 or TRBV6-3 with TRBJ2-2; D might be TRBD2 (6 bases). From germline, CDR1 is MNHEY and CDR2 SVGEGT. The CDR3 runs 15 residues. Trimming pared 7 bases from V and 4 bases from J, leaving 16 bases between.

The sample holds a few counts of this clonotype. The CDR3 loop is CASSIRDGFGQYF. The CDR3 nucleotides are TGTGCCAGTAGTATCCGAGACGGCTTTGGGCAGTACTTC. This chain uses TRBV19 with TRBJ2-7; D is uncertain. CDR1 is LNHDA and CDR2 is SQIVND in the germline V gene (reference sequence). The CDR3 is 13 amino acids. Between the trimmed V and J ends, which lost 3 bases and 9 bases, there was a span of 15 bases.

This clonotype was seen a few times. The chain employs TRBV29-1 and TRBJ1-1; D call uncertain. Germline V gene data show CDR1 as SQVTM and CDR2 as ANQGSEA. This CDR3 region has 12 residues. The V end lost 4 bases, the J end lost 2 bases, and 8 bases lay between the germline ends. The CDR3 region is CSVGHLNTEAFF. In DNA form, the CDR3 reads TGCAGCGTTGGACACCTAAACACTGAAGCTTTCTTT.

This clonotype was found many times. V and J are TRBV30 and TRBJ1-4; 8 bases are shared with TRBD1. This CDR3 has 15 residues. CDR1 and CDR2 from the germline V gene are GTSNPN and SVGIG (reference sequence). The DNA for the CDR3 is TGTGCTCACCTTCGGCGGGACAGGCTTAATGAAAAACTGTTTTTT. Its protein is CAHLRRDRLNEKLFF.

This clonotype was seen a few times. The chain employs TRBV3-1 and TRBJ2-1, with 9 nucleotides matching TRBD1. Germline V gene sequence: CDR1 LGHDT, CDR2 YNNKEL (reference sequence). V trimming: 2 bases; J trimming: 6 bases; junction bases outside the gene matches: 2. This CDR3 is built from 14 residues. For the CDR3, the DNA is TGTGCCAGCAGCCAAAACAGGGGGCGCAATGAGCAGTTCTTC. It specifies CASSQNRGRNEQFF.

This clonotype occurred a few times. The CDR3 DNA reads as TGTGCCAGCAGTCCGGGGACTAATAAGAGGAGCTCCTACGAGCAGTACTTC. This encodes CASSPGTNKRSSYEQYF. V usage is TRBV6-7 and J usage is TRBJ2-7, with 7 bases fitting TRBD2. TRBV6-7 is recorded as an ORF, its role being uncertain. The CDR3 has 17 amino acids. V was clipped by 5 bases and J by 0 bases; unmatched bases: 13.

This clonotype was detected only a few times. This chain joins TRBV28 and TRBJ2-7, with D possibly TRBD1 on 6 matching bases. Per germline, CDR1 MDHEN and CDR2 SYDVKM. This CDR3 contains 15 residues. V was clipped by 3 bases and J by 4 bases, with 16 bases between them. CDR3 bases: TGTGCCAGCAGTTTCCAGGACAGAAGCAGGTACGAGCAGTACTTC. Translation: CASSFQDRSRYEQYF.

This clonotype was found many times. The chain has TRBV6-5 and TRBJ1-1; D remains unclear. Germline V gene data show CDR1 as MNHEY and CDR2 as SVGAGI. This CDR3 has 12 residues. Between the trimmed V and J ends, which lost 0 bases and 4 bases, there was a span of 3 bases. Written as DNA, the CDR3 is TGTGCCAGCAGTTACTCGACCACTGAAGCTTTCTTT. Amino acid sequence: CASSYSTTEAFF.

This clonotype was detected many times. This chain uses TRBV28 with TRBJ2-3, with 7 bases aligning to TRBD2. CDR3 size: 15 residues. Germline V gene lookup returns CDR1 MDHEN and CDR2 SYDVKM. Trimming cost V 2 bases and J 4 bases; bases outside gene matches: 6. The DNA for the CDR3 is TGTGCCAGCAGTTTACATGGGGGGGGGGCAGATACGCAGTATTTT. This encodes CASSLHGGGADTQYF.

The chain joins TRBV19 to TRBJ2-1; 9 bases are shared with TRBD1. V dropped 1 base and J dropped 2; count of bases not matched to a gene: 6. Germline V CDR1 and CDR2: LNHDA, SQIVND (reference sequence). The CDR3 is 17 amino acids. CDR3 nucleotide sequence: TGTGCCAGTAGTATAGGTCTCGGACAGGGGACCTACAATGAGCAGTTCTTC. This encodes CASSIGLGQGTYNEQFF.

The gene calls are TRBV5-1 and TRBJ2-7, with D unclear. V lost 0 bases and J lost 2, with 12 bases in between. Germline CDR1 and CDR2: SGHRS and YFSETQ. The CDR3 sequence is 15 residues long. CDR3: CASSLAPEKAYEQYF. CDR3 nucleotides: TGCGCCAGCAGCTTGGCCCCCGAGAAGGCCTACGAGCAGTACTTC. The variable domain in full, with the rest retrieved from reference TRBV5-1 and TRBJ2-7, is KAGVTQTPRYLIKTRGQQVTLSCSPISGHRSVSWYQQTPGQGLQFLFEYFSETQRNKGNFPGRFSGRQFSNSRSEMNVSTLELGDSALYLCASSLAPEKAYEQYFGPGTRLTVT.

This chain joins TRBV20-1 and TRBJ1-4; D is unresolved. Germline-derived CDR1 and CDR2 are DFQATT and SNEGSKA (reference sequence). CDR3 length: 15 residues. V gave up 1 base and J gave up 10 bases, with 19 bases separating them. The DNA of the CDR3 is TGCAGTGCTAGAGGGGGTGGGGAAGTATTCGGAAAACTGTTTTTT. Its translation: CSARGGGEVFGKLFF.

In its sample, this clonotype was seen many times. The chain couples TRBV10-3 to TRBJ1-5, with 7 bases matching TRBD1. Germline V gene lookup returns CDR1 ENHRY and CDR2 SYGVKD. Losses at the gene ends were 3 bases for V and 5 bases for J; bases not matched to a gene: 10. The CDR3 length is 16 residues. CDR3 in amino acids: CAISDHGTASDQPQHF. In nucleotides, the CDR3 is TGTGCCATCAGTGACCACGGGACAGCATCGGATCAGCCCCAGCATTTT.

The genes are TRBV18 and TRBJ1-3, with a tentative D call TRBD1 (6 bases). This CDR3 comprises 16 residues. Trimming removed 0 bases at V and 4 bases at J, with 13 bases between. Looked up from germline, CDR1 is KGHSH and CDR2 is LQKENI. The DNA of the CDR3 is TGTGCCAGCTCACCACCAGGCGGGGGGCGAGGAAACACCATATATTTT. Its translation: CASSPPGGGRGNTIYF.

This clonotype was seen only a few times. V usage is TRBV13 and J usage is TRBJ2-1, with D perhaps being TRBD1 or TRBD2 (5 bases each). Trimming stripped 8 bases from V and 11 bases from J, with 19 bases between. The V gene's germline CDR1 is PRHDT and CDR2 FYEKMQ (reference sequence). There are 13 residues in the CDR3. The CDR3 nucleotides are TGTGCCAGCCCCAAACGGCAGGGAGCAAAGCAGTTCTTC. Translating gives CASPKRQGAKQFF. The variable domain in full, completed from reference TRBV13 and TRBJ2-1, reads AAGVIQSPRHLIKEKRETATLKCYPIPRHDTVYWYQQGPGQDPQFLISFYEKMQSDKGSIPDRFSAQQFSDYHSELNMSSLELGDSALYFCASPKRQGAKQFFGPGTRLTVL.

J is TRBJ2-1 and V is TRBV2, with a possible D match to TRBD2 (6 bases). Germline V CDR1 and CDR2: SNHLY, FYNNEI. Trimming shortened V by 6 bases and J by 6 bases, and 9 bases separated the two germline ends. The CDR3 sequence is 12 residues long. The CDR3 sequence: CASRGGVNEQFF. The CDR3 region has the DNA TGTGCCAGCAGGGGCGGGGTCAATGAGCAGTTCTTC.

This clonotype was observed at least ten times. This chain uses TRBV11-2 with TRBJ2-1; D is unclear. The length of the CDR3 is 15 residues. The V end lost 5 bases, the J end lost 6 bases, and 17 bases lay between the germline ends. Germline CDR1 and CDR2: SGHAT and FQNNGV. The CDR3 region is CASSRTRVRSNEQFF. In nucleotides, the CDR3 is TGTGCCAGCAGCCGTACAAGGGTCAGGAGCAATGAGCAGTTCTTC.